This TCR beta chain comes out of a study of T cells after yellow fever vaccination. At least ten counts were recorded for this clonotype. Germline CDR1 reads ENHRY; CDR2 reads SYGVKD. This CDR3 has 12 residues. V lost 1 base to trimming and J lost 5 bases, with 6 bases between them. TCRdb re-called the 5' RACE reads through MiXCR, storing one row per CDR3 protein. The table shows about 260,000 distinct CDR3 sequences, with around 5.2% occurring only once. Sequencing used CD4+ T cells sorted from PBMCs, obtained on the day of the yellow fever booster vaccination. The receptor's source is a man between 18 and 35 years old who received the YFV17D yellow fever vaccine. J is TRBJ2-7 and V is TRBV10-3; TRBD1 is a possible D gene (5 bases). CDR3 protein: CAISELGDEQYF. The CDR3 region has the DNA TGTGCCATCAGTGAGTTAGGGGACGAGCAGTACTTC.